The 10 T cell receptor beta chains below were found in one sample sequenced in a study of shared clonotypes between healthy human individuals. Assay: immunoSEQ multiplex PCR; the TCRdb copy retains only in-frame clones and omits some. This sample yields some 2,500,000 clones, of which more than 85% are seen a single time; 0.36% belongs to the top ten. Sequenced sample: naive CD4+ T cells from PBMCs. Sample subset: CD45RA+ positively selected. Source of these receptors: a man aged 18 to 35 in good health. Some clones in this sample may be carry-over from other donors' samples.

V is TRBV27 and J is TRBJ2-3; 9 nucleotides match TRBD2. The V gene's germline CDR1 is MNHEY and CDR2 SMNVEV (reference sequence). J gave up 1 base and V 9 bases, and 17 bases lay outside the gene matches. The CDR3 is 18 amino acids. The CDR3, as DNA: TGTGCCAGTAAACCCTACATAGCGGGAGTAACCGGCACAGATACGCAGTATTTT. This sequence encodes CASKPYIAGVTGTDTQYF.

The genes are TRBV5-1 and TRBJ2-5; TRBD2 might be the D (5 bases). V was trimmed by 1 base and J by 1 base, leaving 8 bases between them. The CDR3 extends over 14 amino acids. From germline, CDR1 is SGHRS and CDR2 YFSETQ. The CDR3 DNA reads TGCGCCAGCAGCTTGATCGGGGTCCAAGAGACCCAGTACTTC. Its translation: CASSLIGVQETQYF.

V gene TRBV5-1 combines with J gene TRBJ1-5; perhaps TRBD1 as D (5 bases). The germline V and J ends were trimmed by 0 bases and 6 bases, with 10 bases remaining between them. CDR1 is SGHRS, CDR2 YFSETQ, per germline. This CDR3 has 14 amino acids. The CDR3 protein is CASSLGEGAQPQHF. The CDR3, as DNA: TGCGCCAGCAGCTTGGGAGAAGGGGCTCAGCCCCAGCATTTT.

The table lists this clone with a count of one. The chain uses TRBV4-2 and TRBJ2-2; perhaps TRBD1 as D (5 bases). Per germline, CDR1 LGHNA and CDR2 YNFKEQ. This CDR3 has 17 amino acids. The ends were cut back, 4 bases at V and 0 bases at J, with 15 bases in the middle. CDR3 nucleotides: TGTGCCAGCAGCCCAGGGATCGGAGAAGCGAACACCGGGGAGCTGTTTTTT. Translating gives CASSPGIGEANTGELFF.

This chain joins TRBV15 and TRBJ1-6; no reliable D call. Germline CDR1 reads LNHNV; CDR2 reads YYDKDF (reference sequence). Trimming took off 1 base at V and 10 bases at J, with 8 bases between the two ends. The CDR3 sequence is 13 residues long. The CDR3 region is CATSRGLGSPLHF. The DNA for the CDR3 is TGTGCCACCAGCAGAGGGCTAGGATCACCCCTCCACTTT. Complete variable domain (other parts from reference TRBV15 and TRBJ1-6): DAMVIQNPRYQVTQFGKPVTLSCSQTLNHNVMYWYQQKSSQAPKLLFHYYDKDFNNEADTPDNFQSRRPNTSFCFLDIRSPGLGDTAMYLCATSRGLGSPLHFGNGTRLTVT.

The chain recombines TRBV19 with TRBJ2-5, with D maybe TRBD1 (5 bases). Trimming removed 4 bases from V and 5 bases from J, with 14 bases in between. The germline V gene encodes CDR1 LNHDA and CDR2 SQIVND (reference sequence). This CDR3 has 14 amino acids. As DNA, the CDR3 is TGTGCCAGTAGTACCCCCCCAGGGATGGAGACCCAGTACTTC. Residues: CASSTPPGMETQYF.

V is TRBV6-6 and J is TRBJ1-5; D unresolved. The germline gives CDR1 MNHNY, CDR2 SVGAGI (reference sequence). The CDR3 loop spans 16 amino acids. The germline V and J ends were trimmed by 6 bases and 0 bases, with 15 bases remaining between them. The CDR3 protein is CASSPDRLYSNQPQHF. CDR3 in DNA: TGTGCCAGCAGCCCCGACCGGTTATATAGCAATCAGCCCCAGCATTTT.

J is TRBJ2-3 and V is TRBV29-1; D is undetermined. The CDR3 has 13 amino acids. Germline assignment: CDR1 SQVTM and CDR2 ANQGSEA. Trimming shortened V by 3 bases and J by 2 bases, and 9 bases separated the two germline ends. CDR3 nucleotide sequence: TGCAGCGTTGACGTCCAGGTCACAGATACGCAGTATTTT. Translated, it gives CSVDVQVTDTQYF.

The chain combines TRBV4-1 with TRBJ2-7; perhaps D is TRBD1 or TRBD2 (5 bases each). Germline V gene lookup returns CDR1 MGHRA and CDR2 YSYEKL. The CDR3 totals 14 residues. Trimming shortened V by 1 base and J by 5 bases, and 12 bases separated the two germline ends. The CDR3 region is CASSQVGVLDEQYF. Written as DNA, the CDR3 is TGCGCCAGCAGCCAAGTGGGGGTCCTCGACGAGCAGTACTTC.

The chain joins TRBV18 to TRBJ1-2; D not resolved. Trimming took 3 bases from V and 3 from J, leaving 11 bases between them. CDR3 length: 14 amino acids. Germline V gene data show CDR1 as KGHSH and CDR2 as LQKENI. CDR3 coding DNA: TGTGCCAGCTCACCGCGGGTAGGAGACTATGGCTACACCTTC. Protein: CASSPRVGDYGYTF.